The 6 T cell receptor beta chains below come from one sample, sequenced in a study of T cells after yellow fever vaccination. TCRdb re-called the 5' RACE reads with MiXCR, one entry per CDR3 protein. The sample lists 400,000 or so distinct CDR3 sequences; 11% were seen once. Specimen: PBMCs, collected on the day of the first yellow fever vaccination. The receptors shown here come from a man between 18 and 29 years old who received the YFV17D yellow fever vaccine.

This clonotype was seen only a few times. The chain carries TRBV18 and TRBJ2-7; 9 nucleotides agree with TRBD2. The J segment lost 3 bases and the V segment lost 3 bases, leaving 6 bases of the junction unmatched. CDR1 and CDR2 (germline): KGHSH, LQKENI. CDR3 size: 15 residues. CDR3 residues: CASSPIRTSDYEQYF. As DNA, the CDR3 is TGTGCCAGCTCACCGATTAGGACTAGCGACTACGAGCAGTACTTC.

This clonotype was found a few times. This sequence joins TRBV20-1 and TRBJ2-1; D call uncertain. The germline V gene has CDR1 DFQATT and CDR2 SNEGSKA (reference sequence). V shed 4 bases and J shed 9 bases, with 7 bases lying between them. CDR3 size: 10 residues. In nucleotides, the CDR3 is TGCAGTGCTAACAACGTTGAGCAGTTCTTC. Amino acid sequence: CSANNVEQFF.

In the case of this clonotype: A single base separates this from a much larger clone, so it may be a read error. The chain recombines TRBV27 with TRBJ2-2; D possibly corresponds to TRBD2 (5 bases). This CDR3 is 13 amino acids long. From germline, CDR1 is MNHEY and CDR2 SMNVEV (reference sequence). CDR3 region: CASKRAHTGELVF. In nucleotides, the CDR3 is TGTGCCAGCAAAAGGGCCCACACCGGGGAGCTGGTTTTT.

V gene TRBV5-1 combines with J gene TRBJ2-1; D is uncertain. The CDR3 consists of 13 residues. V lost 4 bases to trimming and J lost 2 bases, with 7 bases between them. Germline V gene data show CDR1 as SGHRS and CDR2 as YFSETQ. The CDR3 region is CASSNRAYNEQFF. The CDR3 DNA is TGCGCCAGCAGCAACCGGGCCTACAATGAGCAGTTCTTC. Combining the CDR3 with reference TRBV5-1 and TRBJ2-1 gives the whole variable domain KAGVTQTPRYLIKTRGQQVTLSCSPISGHRSVSWYQQTPGQGLQFLFEYFSETQRNKGNFPGRFSGRQFSNSRSEMNVSTLELGDSALYLCASSNRAYNEQFFGPGTRLTVL.

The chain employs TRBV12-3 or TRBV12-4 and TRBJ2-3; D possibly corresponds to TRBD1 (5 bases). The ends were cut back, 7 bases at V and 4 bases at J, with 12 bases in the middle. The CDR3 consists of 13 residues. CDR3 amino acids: CASTDETADTQYF. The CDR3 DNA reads TGTGCCAGCACCGACGAGACAGCAGATACGCAGTATTTT.

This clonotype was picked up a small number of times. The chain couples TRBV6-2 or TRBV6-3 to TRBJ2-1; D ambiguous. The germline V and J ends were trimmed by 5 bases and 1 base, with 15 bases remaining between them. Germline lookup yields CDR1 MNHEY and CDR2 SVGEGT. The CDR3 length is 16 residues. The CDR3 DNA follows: TGTGCCAGCAGTAGGATTAGGGCGGCTTCCTACAATGAGCAGTTCTTC. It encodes CASSRIRAASYNEQFF.